These 13 T cell receptor beta chains were all obtained from the same sample, sequenced in a study of shared clonotypes between healthy human individuals. Here immunoSEQ multiplex PCR was the method, and the copy in TCRdb shows in-frame clones only, minus some. The data hold around 700,000 clones, with approximately 79% observed a single time. Sequencing was carried out using memory CD4+ T cells sorted from blood. The subset: CD45RA-negative fraction. The receptors shown here come from a woman aged 25-40 years in good health.

The chain links TRBV9 to TRBJ2-1; D perhaps matches TRBD2 (6 bases). Germline V lookup: CDR1 SGDLS, CDR2 YYNGEE. Trimming pared 4 bases from V and 3 bases from J, leaving 14 bases between. The CDR3 extends over 15 amino acids. In DNA form, the CDR3 reads TGTGCCAGCAGCTTCGGTCCGACTAGCTACAATGAGCAGTTCTTC. Residues: CASSFGPTSYNEQFF.

This clone appeared a few times. The gene calls are TRBV7-9 and TRBJ1-1; D gene unclear. Germline CDR1 SEHNR, CDR2 FQNEAQ (reference sequence). This CDR3 comprises 14 residues. V shed 4 bases and J shed 5 bases, with 14 bases lying between them. CDR3 DNA: TGTGCCAGCAGCTCGGGATCAAGGGAAACTGAAGCTTTCTTT. It translates to CASSSGSRETEAFF.

The V gene is TRBV25-1, the J gene TRBJ2-7; D may be TRBD1 or TRBD2 (5 bases each). Looked up from germline, CDR1 is MGHDK and CDR2 is SYGVNS. Trimming took off 6 bases at V and 6 bases at J, with 18 bases between the two ends. The CDR3 extends over 14 amino acids. In nucleotides, the CDR3 is TGTGCCAGCAGATCGTCCCGGGACGGTGGCGAGCAGTACTTC. Its protein is CASRSSRDGGEQYF.

The rearrangement joins TRBV5-1 to TRBJ2-7; 10 bases line up with TRBD1. Germline V gives CDR1 SGHRS, CDR2 YFSETQ. Trimming at V came to 3 bases and at J to 5 bases, leaving 5 bases not matched to a gene. This CDR3 comprises 14 residues. The CDR3 DNA sequence: TGCGCCAGCAGCTCGACAGGGGGCTTGCACGAGCAGTACTTC. Its translation is CASSSTGGLHEQYF.

The gene calls are TRBV18 and TRBJ2-1; D might be TRBD2 (6 bases). Trimming pared 3 bases from V and 1 base from J, leaving 10 bases between. The CDR3 sequence is 15 residues long. Germline assignment: CDR1 KGHSH and CDR2 LQKENI. In nucleotides, the CDR3 is TGTGCCAGCTCACCTCGGGACTCTTCCTACAATGAGCAGTTCTTC. It specifies CASSPRDSSYNEQFF.

This chain uses TRBV9 with TRBJ2-1; 7 bases align to TRBD2. Per the germline V gene, CDR1 is SGDLS and CDR2 is YYNGEE. J was trimmed by 2 bases and V by 0 bases; bases with no gene match: 5. The CDR3 sequence is 16 residues long. Written as DNA, the CDR3 is TGTGCCAGCAGCGTAGCAAGCGGGAAAACCTACAATGAGCAGTTCTTC. It is translated as CASSVASGKTYNEQFF.

This chain connects TRBV5-1 to TRBJ2-5; D is perhaps TRBD1 (5 bases). Between the trimmed V and J ends, which lost 0 bases and 2 bases, there was a span of 11 bases. Germline V gene data show CDR1 as SGHRS and CDR2 as YFSETQ. The CDR3 has 15 amino acids. As DNA, the CDR3 is TGCGCCAGCAGCTTGGTATCGACAGAACAAGAGACCCAGTACTTC. It encodes CASSLVSTEQETQYF.

Regarding this clone: A read error may produce the germline difference seen at one junction end. The J gene is TRBJ1-1, the V gene TRBV15; 7 positions match TRBD1. The CDR3 totals 16 residues. The germline gives CDR1 LNHNV, CDR2 YYDKDF (reference sequence). In DNA form, the CDR3 reads TGTGCCACCAGCCGAGACAGGGCCTTCATGAACACTGAAGCTTTCTTT. This codes for CATSRDRAFMNTEAFF.

The V gene is TRBV30, the J gene TRBJ2-1; no clear D gene. The germline V gene has CDR1 GTSNPN and CDR2 SVGIG (reference sequence). The germline V and J ends were trimmed by 3 bases and 5 bases, with 17 bases remaining between them. The CDR3 contains 15 residues. The CDR3 coding sequence is TGTGCCTGGAGAAGAAATAGCAGACGAAACAATGAGCAGTTCTTC. It encodes CAWRRNSRRNNEQFF.

The J gene is TRBJ2-3, the V gene TRBV9; 14 positions match TRBD2. CDR3 length: 15 residues. V was clipped by 2 bases and J by 7 bases; unmatched bases: 3. The germline V gene has CDR1 SGDLS and CDR2 YYNGEE. The DNA for the CDR3 is TGTGCCAGCAGCGTGGGACTAGCGGGAGCCCATACGCAGTATTTT. As protein: CASSVGLAGAHTQYF.

The chain has TRBV10-3 and TRBJ1-2; 7 nucleotides align to TRBD1. V shed 10 bases, J shed 8 bases, and the junction held 13 bases outside the gene matches. The CDR3 consists of 13 residues. The germline V gene encodes CDR1 ENHRY and CDR2 SYGVKD. This CDR3 reads CATSQGTLLGYTF. CDR3 DNA sequence: TGTGCCACCTCACAGGGGACTTTACTCGGCTACACCTTC.

V and J are TRBV4-2 and TRBJ2-2; the D gene is possibly TRBD2 (6 bases). This CDR3 region has 15 residues. V was pared by 5 bases and J by 3 bases, with 13 bases between. The germline V gene has CDR1 LGHNA and CDR2 YNFKEQ. The DNA of the CDR3 is TGTGCCAGCAGCTTCGCCGGGGGAGACACCGGGGAGCTGTTTTTT. It specifies CASSFAGGDTGELFF.

The rearrangement uses TRBV5-1 and TRBJ2-3; no reliable D call. The CDR3 is 15 amino acids. V was shortened by 0 bases and J by 6 bases, with 14 bases between the two germline ends. CDR1 is SGHRS, CDR2 YFSETQ, per germline. Here the CDR3 reads CASSLVLGRLDTQYF. The CDR3 region has the DNA TGCGCCAGCAGCTTGGTTCTCGGCCGTTTGGATACGCAGTATTTT.